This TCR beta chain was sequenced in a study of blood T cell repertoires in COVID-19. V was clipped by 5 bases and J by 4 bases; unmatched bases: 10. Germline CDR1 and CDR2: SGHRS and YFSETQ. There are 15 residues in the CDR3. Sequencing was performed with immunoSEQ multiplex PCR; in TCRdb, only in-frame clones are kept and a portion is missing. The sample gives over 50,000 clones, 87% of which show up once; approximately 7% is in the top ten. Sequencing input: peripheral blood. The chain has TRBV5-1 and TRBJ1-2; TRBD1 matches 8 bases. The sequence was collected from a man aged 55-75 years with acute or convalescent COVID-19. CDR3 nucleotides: TGCGCCAGCAGTTTCGAAGGACAGGGAGGCTATGGCTACACCTTC. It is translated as CASSFEGQGGYGYTF.